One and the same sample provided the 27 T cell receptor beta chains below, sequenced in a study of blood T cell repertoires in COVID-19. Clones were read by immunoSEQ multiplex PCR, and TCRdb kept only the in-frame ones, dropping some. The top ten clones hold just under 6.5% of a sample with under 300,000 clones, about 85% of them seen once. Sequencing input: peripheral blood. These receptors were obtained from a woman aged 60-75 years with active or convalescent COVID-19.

The CDR3 is CSAWDRGETQYF. Here the CDR3 DNA reads TGCAGCGCCTGGGACAGGGGAGAGACCCAGTACTTC. This rearrangement joins TRBV29-1 to TRBJ2-5; 10 nucleotides match TRBD1. Germline V gene data show CDR1 as SQVTM and CDR2 as ANQGSEA. J was trimmed by 4 bases and V by 7 bases; bases with no gene match: 3. The length of the CDR3 is 12 residues.

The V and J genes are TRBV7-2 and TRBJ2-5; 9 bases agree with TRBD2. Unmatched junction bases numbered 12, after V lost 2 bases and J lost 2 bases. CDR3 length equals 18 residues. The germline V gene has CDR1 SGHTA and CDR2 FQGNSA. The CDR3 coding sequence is TGTGCCAGCAGCTTACGAGGGGCTAGCGGGGCCACTCAAGAGACCCAGTACTTC. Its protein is CASSLRGASGATQETQYF.

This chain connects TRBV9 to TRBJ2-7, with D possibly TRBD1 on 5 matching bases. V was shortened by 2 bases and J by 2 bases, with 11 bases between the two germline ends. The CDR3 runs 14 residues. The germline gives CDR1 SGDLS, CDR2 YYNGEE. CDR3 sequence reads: CASSVGPRAYEQYF. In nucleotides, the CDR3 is TGTGCCAGCAGCGTCGGACCCAGGGCCTACGAGCAGTACTTC.

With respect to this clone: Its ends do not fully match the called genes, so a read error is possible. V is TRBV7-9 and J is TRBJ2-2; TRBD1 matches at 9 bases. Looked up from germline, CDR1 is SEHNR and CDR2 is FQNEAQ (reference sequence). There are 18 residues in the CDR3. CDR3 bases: TGTGCCAGCAGCTCCGGGACAGGGAGCCTTTGGAACCCCGGGGAGCTGTTTTTT. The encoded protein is CASSSGTGSLWNPGELFF.

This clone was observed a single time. This CDR3 reads CASSESTGTYGYTF. The DNA of the CDR3 is TGTGCCAGCAGTGAGTCAACAGGGACCTATGGCTACACCTTC. The chain links TRBV6-1 to TRBJ1-2; maybe TRBD1 (6 bases). CDR3 length: 14 amino acids. The V gene's germline CDR1 is MNHNS and CDR2 SASEGT. V was shortened by 3 bases and J by 4 bases, with 12 bases between the two germline ends.

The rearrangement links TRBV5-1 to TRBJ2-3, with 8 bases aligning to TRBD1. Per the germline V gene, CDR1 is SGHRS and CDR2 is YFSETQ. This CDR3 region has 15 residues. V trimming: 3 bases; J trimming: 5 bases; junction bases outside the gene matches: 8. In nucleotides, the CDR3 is TGCGCCAGCAGCTGGGGCAGGGGGCAGGGAGATACGCAGTATTTT. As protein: CASSWGRGQGDTQYF.

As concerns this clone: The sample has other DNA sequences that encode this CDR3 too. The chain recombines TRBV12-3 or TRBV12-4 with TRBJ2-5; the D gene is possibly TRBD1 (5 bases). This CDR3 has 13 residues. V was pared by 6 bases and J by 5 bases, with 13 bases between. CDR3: CASRIQGRETQYF. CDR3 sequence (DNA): TGTGCCAGCAGGATTCAGGGCAGGGAGACCCAGTACTTC.

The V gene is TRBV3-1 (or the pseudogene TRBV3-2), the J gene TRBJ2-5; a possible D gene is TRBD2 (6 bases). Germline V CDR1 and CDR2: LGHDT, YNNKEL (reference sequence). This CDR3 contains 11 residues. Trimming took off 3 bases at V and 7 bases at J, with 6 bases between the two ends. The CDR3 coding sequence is TGTGCCAGCAGCCACGGGGGGACCCAGTACTTC. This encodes CASSHGGTQYF.

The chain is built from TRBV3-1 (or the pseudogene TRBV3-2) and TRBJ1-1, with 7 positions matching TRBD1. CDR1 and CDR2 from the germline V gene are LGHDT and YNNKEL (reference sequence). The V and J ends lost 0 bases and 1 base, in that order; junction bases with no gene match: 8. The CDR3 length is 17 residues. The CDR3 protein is CASSQDQEGAWNTEAFF. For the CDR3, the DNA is TGTGCCAGCAGCCAAGATCAGGAGGGGGCGTGGAACACTGAAGCTTTCTTT.

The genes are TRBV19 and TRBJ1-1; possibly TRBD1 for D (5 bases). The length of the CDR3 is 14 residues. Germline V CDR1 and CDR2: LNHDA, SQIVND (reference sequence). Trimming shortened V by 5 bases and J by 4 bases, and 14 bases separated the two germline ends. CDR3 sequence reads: CASSGLREGTEAFF. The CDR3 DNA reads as TGTGCCAGTAGTGGCCTCAGGGAGGGCACTGAAGCTTTCTTT.

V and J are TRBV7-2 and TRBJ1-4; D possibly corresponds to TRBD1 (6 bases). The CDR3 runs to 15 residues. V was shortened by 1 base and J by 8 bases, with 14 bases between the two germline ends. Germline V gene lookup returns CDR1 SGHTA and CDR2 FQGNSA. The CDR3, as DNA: TGTGCCAGCAGCTTAGTACGGGGGGCTGACGAAAAACTGTTTTTT. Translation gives CASSLVRGADEKLFF.

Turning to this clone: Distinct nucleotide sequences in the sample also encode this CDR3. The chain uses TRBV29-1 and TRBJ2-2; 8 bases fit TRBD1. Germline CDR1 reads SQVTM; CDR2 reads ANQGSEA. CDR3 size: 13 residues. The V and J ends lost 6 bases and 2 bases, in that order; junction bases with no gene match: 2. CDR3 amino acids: CSVDRGNTGELFF. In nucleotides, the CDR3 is TGCAGCGTCGACAGGGGTAACACCGGGGAGCTGTTTTTT.

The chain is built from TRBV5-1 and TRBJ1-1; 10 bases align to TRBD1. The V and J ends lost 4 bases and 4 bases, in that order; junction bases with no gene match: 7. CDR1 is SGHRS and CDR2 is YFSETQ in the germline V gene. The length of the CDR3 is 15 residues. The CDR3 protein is CASSAGTGEPTEAFF. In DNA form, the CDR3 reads TGCGCCAGCAGCGCCGGGACAGGGGAACCCACTGAAGCTTTCTTT.

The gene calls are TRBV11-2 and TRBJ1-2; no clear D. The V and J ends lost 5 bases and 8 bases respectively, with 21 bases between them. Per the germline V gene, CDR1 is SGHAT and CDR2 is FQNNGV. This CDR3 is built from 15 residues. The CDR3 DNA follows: TGTGCCAGCAGCACCCGAACCGGGTCCTCCCTCGGCTACACCTTC. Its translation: CASSTRTGSSLGYTF.

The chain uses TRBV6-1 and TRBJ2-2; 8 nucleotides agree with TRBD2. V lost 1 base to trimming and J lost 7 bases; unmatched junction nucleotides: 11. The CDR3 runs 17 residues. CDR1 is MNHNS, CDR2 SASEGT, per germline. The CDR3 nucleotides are TGTGCCAGCAGTGAAGGTGCTGGAGCGGGAGATGTCGGGGAGCTGTTTTTT. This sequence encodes CASSEGAGAGDVGELFF.

The CDR3 bases are TGTGCCAGCAGCCAACACAGGGGATCTTCACAAGCTAATGAAAAACTGTTTTTT. This gives the protein CASSQHRGSSQANEKLFF. The chain combines TRBV3-1 (or the pseudogene TRBV3-2) with TRBJ1-4; 7 bases line up with TRBD1. The CDR3 covers 18 residues. V lost 2 bases, J lost 3 bases, and 12 bases stayed unmatched. Per the germline V gene, CDR1 is LGHDT and CDR2 is YNNKEL (reference sequence).

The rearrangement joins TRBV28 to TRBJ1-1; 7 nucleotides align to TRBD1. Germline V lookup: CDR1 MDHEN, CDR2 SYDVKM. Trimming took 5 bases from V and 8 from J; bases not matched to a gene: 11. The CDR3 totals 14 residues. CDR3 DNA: TGTGCCAGCAGTCTCACGGGGACAGACGGAGAAGCTTTCTTT. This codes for CASSLTGTDGEAFF.

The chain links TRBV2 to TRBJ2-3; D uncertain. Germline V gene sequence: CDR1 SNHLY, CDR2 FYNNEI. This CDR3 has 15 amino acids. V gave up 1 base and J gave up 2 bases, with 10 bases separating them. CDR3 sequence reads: CASSEGLGVTDTQYF. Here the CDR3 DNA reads TGTGCCAGCAGTGAAGGGTTGGGCGTCACAGATACGCAGTATTTT.

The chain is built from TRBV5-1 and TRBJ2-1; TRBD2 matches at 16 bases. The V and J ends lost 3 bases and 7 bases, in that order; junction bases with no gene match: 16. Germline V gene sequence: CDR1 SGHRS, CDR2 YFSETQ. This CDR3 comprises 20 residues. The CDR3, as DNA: TGCGCCAGCAGCTCAACCCCGGGACTAGCGGGAGGGGGTCCTACAAATGAGCAGTTCTTC. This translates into CASSSTPGLAGGGPTNEQFF. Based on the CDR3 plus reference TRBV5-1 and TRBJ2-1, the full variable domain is KAGVTQTPRYLIKTRGQQVTLSCSPISGHRSVSWYQQTPGQGLQFLFEYFSETQRNKGNFPGRFSGRQFSNSRSEMNVSTLELGDSALYLCASSSTPGLAGGGPTNEQFFGPGTRLTVL.

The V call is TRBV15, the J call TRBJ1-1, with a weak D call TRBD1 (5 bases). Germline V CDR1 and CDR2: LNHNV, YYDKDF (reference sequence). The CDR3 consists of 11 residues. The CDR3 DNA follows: TGTGCAGTGATGGGGGGCACTGAAGCTTTCTTT. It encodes CAVMGGTEAFF.

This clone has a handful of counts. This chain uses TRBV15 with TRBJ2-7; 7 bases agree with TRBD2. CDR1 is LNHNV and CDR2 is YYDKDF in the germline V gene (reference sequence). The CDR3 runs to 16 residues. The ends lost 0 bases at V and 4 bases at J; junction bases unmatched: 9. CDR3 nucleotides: TGTGCCACCAGCAGAGATCGAGGCCTAGCGGTTTACGAGCAGTACGTC. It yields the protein CATSRDRGLAVYEQYV.

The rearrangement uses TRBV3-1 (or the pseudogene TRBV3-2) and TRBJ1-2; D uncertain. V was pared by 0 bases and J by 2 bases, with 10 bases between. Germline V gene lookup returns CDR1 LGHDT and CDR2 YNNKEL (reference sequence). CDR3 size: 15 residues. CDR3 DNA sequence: TGTGCCAGCAGCCAAGATCCGGTCCCGAACTATGGCTACACCTTC. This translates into CASSQDPVPNYGYTF.

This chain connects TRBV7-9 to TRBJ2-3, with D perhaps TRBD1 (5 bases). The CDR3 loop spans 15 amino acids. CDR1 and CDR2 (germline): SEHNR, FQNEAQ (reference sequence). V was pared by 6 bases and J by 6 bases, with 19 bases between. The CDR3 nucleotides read TGTGCCAGCAGGGTACAGGTCCTCCCCTCGGATACGCAGTATTTT. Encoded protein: CASRVQVLPSDTQYF.

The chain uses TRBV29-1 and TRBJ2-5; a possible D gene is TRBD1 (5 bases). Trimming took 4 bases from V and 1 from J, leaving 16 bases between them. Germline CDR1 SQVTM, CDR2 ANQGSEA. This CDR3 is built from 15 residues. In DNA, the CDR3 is TGCAGCGTTGCCCTACCCCACAGGACCCAAGAGACCCAGTACTTC. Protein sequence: CSVALPHRTQETQYF.

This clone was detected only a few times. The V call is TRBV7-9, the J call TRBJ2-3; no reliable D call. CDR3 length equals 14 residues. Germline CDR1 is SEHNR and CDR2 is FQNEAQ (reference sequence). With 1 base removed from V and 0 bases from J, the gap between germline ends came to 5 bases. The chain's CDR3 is CASSLGPSTDTQYF. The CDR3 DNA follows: TGTGCCAGCAGCTTAGGGCCCAGCACAGATACGCAGTATTTT.

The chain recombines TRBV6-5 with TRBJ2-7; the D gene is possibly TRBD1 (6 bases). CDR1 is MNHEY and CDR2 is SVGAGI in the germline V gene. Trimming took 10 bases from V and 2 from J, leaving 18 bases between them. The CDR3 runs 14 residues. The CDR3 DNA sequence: TGTGCCACAAATCAAAGACAGGTTGCCTACGAGCAGTACTTC. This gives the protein CATNQRQVAYEQYF.

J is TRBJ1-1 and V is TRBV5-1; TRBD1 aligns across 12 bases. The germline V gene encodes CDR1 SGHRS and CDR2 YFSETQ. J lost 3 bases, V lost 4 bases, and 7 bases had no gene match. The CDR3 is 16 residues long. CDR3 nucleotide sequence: TGCGCCAGCAGCGGGGACAGGGGGCCTATAGACACTGAAGCTTTCTTT. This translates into CASSGDRGPIDTEAFF. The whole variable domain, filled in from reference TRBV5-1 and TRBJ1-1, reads KAGVTQTPRYLIKTRGQQVTLSCSPISGHRSVSWYQQTPGQGLQFLFEYFSETQRNKGNFPGRFSGRQFSNSRSEMNVSTLELGDSALYLCASSGDRGPIDTEAFFGQGTRLTVV.